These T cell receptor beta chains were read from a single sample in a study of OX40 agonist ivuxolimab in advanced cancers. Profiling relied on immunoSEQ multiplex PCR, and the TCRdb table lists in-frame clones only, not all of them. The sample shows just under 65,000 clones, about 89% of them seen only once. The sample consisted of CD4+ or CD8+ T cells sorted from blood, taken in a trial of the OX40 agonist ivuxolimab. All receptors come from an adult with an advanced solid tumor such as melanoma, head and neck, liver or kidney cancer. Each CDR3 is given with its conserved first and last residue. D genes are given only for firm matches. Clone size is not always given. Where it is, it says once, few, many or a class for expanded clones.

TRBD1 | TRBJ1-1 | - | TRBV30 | TGTGCCTGGAGTGTACAGGGGGCGCTGGCCACTGAAGCTTTCTTT | CAWSVQGALATEAFF
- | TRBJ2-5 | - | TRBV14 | TGTGCCAGCAGCCAAACCGGGCTGCGGGAGACCCAGTACTTC | CASSQTGLRETQYF
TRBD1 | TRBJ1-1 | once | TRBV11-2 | TGTGCCAGCAGCCTAACGGGACAGTTGTTGAACACTGAAGCTTTCTTT | CASSLTGQLLNTEAFF
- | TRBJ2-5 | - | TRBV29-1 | TGCAGCGTGCGGGACACCAAAGTAGAGACCCAGTACTTC | CSVRDTKVETQYF
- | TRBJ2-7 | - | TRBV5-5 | TGTGCCAGCAGCTTGGTGGGTGGCTACGAGCAGTACTTC | CASSLVGGYEQYF
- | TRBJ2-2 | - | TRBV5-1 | TGCGCCAGCAGCACCTCGGACGGTAGGGTGTTTTTT | CASSTSDGRVFF
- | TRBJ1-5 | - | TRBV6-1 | TGTGCCAGCAGCCCTTTACAGGTCGTCCAGCCCCAGCATTTT | CASSPLQVVQPQHF
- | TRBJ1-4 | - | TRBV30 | TGTGCCTGGGAATCGAGCCCGCAAAAACTGTTTTTT | CAWESSPQKLFF
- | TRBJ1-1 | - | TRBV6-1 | TGTGCCAGCACCCAAGGCATTTACCGGAACACTGAAGCTTTCTTT | CASTQGIYRNTEAFF
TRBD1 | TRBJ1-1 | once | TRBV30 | TGTGCCTGGAGTCCACCCCCGGGACAGGGGGCTTCTGAAGCTTTCTTT | CAWSPPPGQGASEAFF
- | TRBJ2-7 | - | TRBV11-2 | TGTGCCAGCAGCTTGGGGGCGCCTTACGAGCAGTACTTC | CASSLGAPYEQYF
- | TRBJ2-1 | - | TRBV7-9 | TGTGCCAGCAGCCGAACGTGGAGCCATGAGCAGTTCTTC | CASSRTWSHEQFF
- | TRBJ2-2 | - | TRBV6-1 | TGTGCCAGCAGGGCCACGCACACCGGGGAGCTGTTTTTT | CASRATHTGELFF
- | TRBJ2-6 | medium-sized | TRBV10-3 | TGTGCCATCATGGGGGTTGGGGCCAACGTCCTGACTTTC | CAIMGVGANVLTF
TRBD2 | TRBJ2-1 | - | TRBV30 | TGTGCCTGGAGTGCGACTAGCCTGGAGCAGTTCTTC | CAWSATSLEQFF
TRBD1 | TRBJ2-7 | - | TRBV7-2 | TGTGCCAGCAGCTCCCAGACAGGGGGTGGCTACGAGCAGTACTTC | CASSSQTGGGYEQYF
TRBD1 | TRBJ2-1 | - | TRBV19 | TGTGCCACCAGGGGGTTTAAGAATGAGCAGTTCTTC | CATRGFKNEQFF
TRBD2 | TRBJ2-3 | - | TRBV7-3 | TGTGCCAGCAGCCGGGGACTAGCTCTAAACACAGATACGCAGTATTTT | CASSRGLALNTDTQYF
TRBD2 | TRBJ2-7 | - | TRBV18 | TGTGCCAGCTCACGTACTAGCGCAACCTACGAGCAGTACTTC | CASSRTSATYEQYF
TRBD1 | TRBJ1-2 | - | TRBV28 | TGTGCCAGCAGTGACCTAGGACAGGCCCTCGTCTACACCTTC | CASSDLGQALVYTF
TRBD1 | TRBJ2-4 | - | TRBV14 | TGTGCCAGCAGCCAAGATGACAGGGCAGAGGAAAACATTCAGTACTTC | CASSQDDRAEENIQYF
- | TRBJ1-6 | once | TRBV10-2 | TGCGCCAGCACGGACAGAAATTCACCCCTCCACTTT | CASTDRNSPLHF
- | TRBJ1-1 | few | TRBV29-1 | TGCAGCGTTGCCCCGGGACTTGAAGCTTTCTTT | CSVAPGLEAFF
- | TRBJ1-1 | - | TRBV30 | TGTGCCTGGAGTGTAGGGGTCACTGAAGCTTTCTTT | CAWSVGVTEAFF
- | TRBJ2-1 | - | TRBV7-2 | TGTGCCAGCAGCCTCCGGACCCAGCTCTACAATGAGCAGTTCTTC | CASSLRTQLYNEQFF
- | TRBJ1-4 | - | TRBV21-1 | TGTGCCAGCAACGATGGGGGGGCTAATGAAAAACTGTTTTTT | CASNDGGANEKLFF
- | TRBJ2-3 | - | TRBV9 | TGTGCCAGCAGCGAAAGGGACTTACGTTTAGGCACAGATACGCAGTATTTT | CASSERDLRLGTDTQYF
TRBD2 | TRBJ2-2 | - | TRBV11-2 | TGTGCCAGCAGTTTACTAGCGGGGTCCGGGGAGCTGTTTTTT | CASSLLAGSGELFF
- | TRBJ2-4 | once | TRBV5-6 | TGTGCCAGCAGCTTGGTCGCAAACTTCGGCATTCAGTACTTC | CASSLVANFGIQYF
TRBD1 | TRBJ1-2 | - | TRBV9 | TGTGCCAGCAGCGTAGCTTGGAGGGGACAGGGAGGCAGTGGCTACACCTTC | CASSVAWRGQGGSGYTF
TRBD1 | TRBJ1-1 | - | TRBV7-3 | TGTGCCAGCAGATCCACAGGGGACACTGAAGCTTTCTTT | CASRSTGDTEAFF
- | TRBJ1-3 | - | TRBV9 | TGTGCCAGCAGCGTAGGGAGGGACATAGGGAGTCGCGCCATATATTTT | CASSVGRDIGSRAIYF
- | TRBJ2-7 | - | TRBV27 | TGTGCCAGCAGTTTCGGTTCCCGGCCCCACGAGCAGTACTTC | CASSFGSRPHEQYF
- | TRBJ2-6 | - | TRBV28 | TGTGCCAGCAGAAACAAGGATGGGGTGGCTGGGGCCAACGTCCTGACTTTC | CASRNKDGVAGANVLTF
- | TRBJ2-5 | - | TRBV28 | TGTGCCAGCGGACGTCCAGTAGGGTACTTC | CASGRPVGYF
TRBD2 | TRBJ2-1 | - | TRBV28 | TGTGCCATCGAGACGGGACTAGGAGGTAATGAGCAGTTCTTC | CAIETGLGGNEQFF
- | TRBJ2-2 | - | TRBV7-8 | TGTGCCAGCAGCTACACCAAAACTGCGAACACCGGGGAGCTGTTTTTT | CASSYTKTANTGELFF
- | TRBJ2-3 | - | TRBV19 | TGTGCCAGTAGCACAACACGGGATACGCAGTATTTT | CASSTTRDTQYF